Below are 14 T cell receptor beta chains sequenced from a single sample in a study of control samples from healthy donors and cancer patients. Method: immunoSEQ multiplex PCR; TCRdb's copy keeps in-frame clones and lacks some. The sample carries around 93,000 clones, around 88% recorded once. The source material was blood. Receptors originate from a man aged 25 to 40 in good health.

This clone was observed a few times. The chain combines TRBV12-3 or TRBV12-4 with TRBJ1-1; no reliable D call. CDR3 length equals 13 residues. Deletions cut 7 bases from V and 0 bases from J, with 9 bases between. CDR3 bases: TGTGCCAGCACTGGCCGCATGAACACTGAAGCTTTCTTT. Translated, it gives CASTGRMNTEAFF.

The chain recombines TRBV11-2 with TRBJ1-6; TRBD1 aligns across 7 bases. The CDR3 runs 13 residues. V was pared by 8 bases and J by 10 bases, with 8 bases of the junction left unmatched. CDR1 SGHAT and CDR2 FQNNGV come from the germline V gene. The CDR3 DNA sequence: TGTGCCAGCGGTACAGGGGAGATCTCACCCCTCCACTTT. Protein: CASGTGEISPLHF. The full variable domain, its missing parts supplied by reference TRBV11-2 and TRBJ1-6, is EAGVAQSPRYKIIEKRQSVAFWCNPISGHATLYWYQQILGQGPKLLIQFQNNGVVDDSQLPKDRFSAERLKGVDSTLKIQPAKLEDSAVYLCASGTGEISPLHFGNGTRLTVT.

The J gene is TRBJ1-5, the V gene TRBV28, with a weak D call TRBD1 (5 bases). Germline V lookup: CDR1 MDHEN, CDR2 SYDVKM. V was pared by 5 bases and J by 3 bases, with 11 bases between. The CDR3 totals 14 residues. CDR3 coding DNA: TGTGCCAGCAGTGCCGGCAGGGCCAATCAGCCCCAGCATTTT. This encodes CASSAGRANQPQHF.

This chain uses TRBV27 with TRBJ1-1; 8 nucleotides line up with TRBD1. Per the germline V gene, CDR1 is MNHEY and CDR2 is SMNVEV (reference sequence). The V and J ends lost 3 bases and 6 bases, in that order; junction bases with no gene match: 3. CDR3 length: 13 amino acids. CDR3 amino acids: CASSLGTGPEAFF. The CDR3 nucleotides read TGTGCCAGCAGTTTGGGGACAGGCCCTGAAGCTTTCTTT.

V usage is TRBV9 and J usage is TRBJ2-7; D possibly corresponds to TRBD1 (5 bases). There are 14 residues in the CDR3. The germline V gene encodes CDR1 SGDLS and CDR2 YYNGEE. Deletions cut 0 bases from V and 7 bases from J, with 14 bases between. This chain's CDR3 is CASSVASGSGEQYF. In DNA form, the CDR3 reads TGTGCCAGCAGCGTAGCTTCAGGGTCCGGGGAGCAGTACTTC.

This rearrangement joins TRBV10-3 to TRBJ1-1; 10 nucleotides line up with TRBD1. This CDR3 contains 17 residues. The germline V gene has CDR1 ENHRY and CDR2 SYGVKD. V dropped 6 bases and J dropped 5; count of bases not matched to a gene: 15. CDR3 region: CAISAGTGVLARTEAFF. CDR3 sequence (DNA): TGTGCCATCAGCGCCGGGACAGGGGTTTTGGCGAGAACTGAAGCTTTCTTT.

The rearrangement joins TRBV7-8 to TRBJ1-1; a weak D match, TRBD1 (6 bases). Trimming cost V 3 bases and J 5 bases, with 10 bases left between them. Per germline, CDR1 SGHVS and CDR2 FQNEAQ. The CDR3 sequence is 13 residues long. CDR3 in amino acids: CASSFRGGTEAFF. The CDR3 DNA sequence: TGTGCCAGCAGCTTCAGGGGAGGGACTGAAGCTTTCTTT.

The V gene is TRBV30, the J gene TRBJ2-7, with 9 bases identical to TRBD1. CDR1 and CDR2 from the germline V gene are GTSNPN and SVGIG (reference sequence). J was trimmed by 2 bases and V by 5 bases; bases with no gene match: 4. The CDR3 loop spans 13 amino acids. The CDR3 spells CAWAYRGPYEQYF. The CDR3 DNA sequence: TGTGCCTGGGCCTACAGGGGGCCCTACGAGCAGTACTTC. The variable domain in full, with the rest retrieved from reference TRBV30 and TRBJ2-7, is SQTIHQWPATLVQPVGSPLSLECTVEGTSNPNLYWYRQAAGRGLQLLFYSVGIGQISSEVPQNLSASRPQDRQFILSSKKLLLSDSGFYLCAWAYRGPYEQYFGPGTRLTVT.

This clone was observed a single time. V is TRBV19 and J is TRBJ1-2; D uncertain. The V and J ends lost 10 bases and 8 bases respectively, with 14 bases between them. Germline assignment: CDR1 LNHDA and CDR2 SQIVND (reference sequence). The CDR3 runs to 11 residues. CDR3 loop: CATLVAGGYTF. In nucleotides, the CDR3 is TGTGCCACCTTGGTAGCAGGAGGCTACACCTTC. Complete variable domain (other parts from reference TRBV19 and TRBJ1-2): DGGITQSPKYLFRKEGQNVTLSCEQNLNHDAMYWYRQDPGQGLRLIYYSQIVNDFQKGDIAEGYSVSREKKESFPLTVTSAQKNPTAFYLCATLVAGGYTFGSGTRLTVV.

CDR3 nucleotides: TGTGCCAGTAAGCTCCACGGAAGGAATCAGCCCCAGCATTTT. This translates into CASKLHGRNQPQHF. The V gene is TRBV19, the J gene TRBJ1-5; the D is unclear. This CDR3 is built from 14 residues. From germline, CDR1 is LNHDA and CDR2 SQIVND (reference sequence). V shed 7 bases and J shed 4 bases, with 14 bases lying between them.

This clone was seen just once. The chain links TRBV5-4 to TRBJ1-4; TRBD1 matches 10 bases. There are 15 residues in the CDR3. The germline V gene encodes CDR1 SGHNT and CDR2 YYREEE (reference sequence). Trimming at V came to 4 bases and at J to 8 bases, leaving 8 bases not matched to a gene. The CDR3 bases are TGTGCCAGCAGCCGGGGACAGGGGAGTGGGGAAAAACTGTTTTTT. This codes for CASSRGQGSGEKLFF.

This rearrangement joins TRBV24-1 to TRBJ2-5, with a weak D call TRBD2 (6 bases). The CDR3 extends over 16 amino acids. Trimming left V 1 base short and J 2 bases short, with 13 bases between. The germline gives CDR1 KGHDR, CDR2 SFDVKD. The CDR3 sequence is CATSDFPAAGQETQYF. The CDR3 nucleotides read TGTGCCACCAGTGATTTCCCCGCGGCGGGGCAAGAGACCCAGTACTTC.

This clone occurred once. The chain joins TRBV11-2 to TRBJ2-1; weak D call: TRBD1 (5 bases). Trimming removed 2 bases from V and 2 bases from J, with 10 bases in between. The CDR3 sequence is 15 residues long. Germline V gene data show CDR1 as SGHAT and CDR2 as FQNNGV. The CDR3 DNA reads TGTGCCAGCAGCTTACTAGGGGTCACCTACAATGAGCAGTTCTTC. Protein product: CASSLLGVTYNEQFF.

This chain links TRBV11-3 with TRBJ2-5, with 9 nucleotides matching TRBD1. Germline trimming cut 1 base from V and 2 bases from J; bases unmatched to any gene: 5. Per the germline V gene, CDR1 is SGHNT and CDR2 is YENEEA. The CDR3 extends over 16 amino acids. The chain's CDR3 is CASSLGTGVQQETQYF. The CDR3 DNA sequence: TGTGCCAGCAGCTTAGGGACAGGGGTGCAACAAGAGACCCAGTACTTC.